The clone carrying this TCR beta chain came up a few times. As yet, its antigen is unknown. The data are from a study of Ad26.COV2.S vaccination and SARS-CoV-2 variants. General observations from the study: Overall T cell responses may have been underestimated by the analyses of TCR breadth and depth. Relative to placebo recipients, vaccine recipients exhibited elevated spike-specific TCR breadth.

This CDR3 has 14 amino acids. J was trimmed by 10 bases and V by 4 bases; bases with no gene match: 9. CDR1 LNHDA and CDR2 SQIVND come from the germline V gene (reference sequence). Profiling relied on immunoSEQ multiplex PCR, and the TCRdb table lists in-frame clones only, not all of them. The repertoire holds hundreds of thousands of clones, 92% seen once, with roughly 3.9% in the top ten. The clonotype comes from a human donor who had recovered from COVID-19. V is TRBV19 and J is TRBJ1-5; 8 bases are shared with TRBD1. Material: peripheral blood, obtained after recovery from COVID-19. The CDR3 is CASSNRQGTGPQHF. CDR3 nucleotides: TGTGCCAGTAGTAATAGACAGGGGACGGGACCCCAGCATTTT.